The 5 T cell receptor beta chains below were found in one sample sequenced in a study of vaccination and CD4 T cells after COVID-19. TCRdb used MiXCR to reprocess the PCR reads, holding one entry per CDR3 protein. This table has 20,000 to 25,000 distinct CDR3 sequences, 58% appearing once. The sample in question was CD4+ T cells from blood, obtained before SARS-CoV-2 vaccination. These receptors all come from a human donor who had recovered from COVID-19.

This clonotype was counted a single time. The V and J genes are TRBV7-2 and TRBJ2-3; 9 positions match TRBD2. The CDR3 length is 17 residues. CDR1 SGHTA and CDR2 FQGNSA come from the germline V gene. V lost 5 bases to trimming and J lost 2 bases; unmatched junction nucleotides: 11. This chain's CDR3 is CASSGGSGRAITDTQYF. The CDR3 DNA sequence: TGTGCCAGCAGCGGGGGTAGCGGGAGAGCGATCACAGATACGCAGTATTTT.

The chain carries TRBV30 and TRBJ2-3, with 7 nucleotides matching TRBD1. The CDR3 length is 12 residues. CDR1 GTSNPN and CDR2 SVGIG come from the germline V gene (reference sequence). The V and J ends lost 7 bases and 8 bases, in that order; junction bases with no gene match: 9. CDR3 protein: CAFKNRGGTQYF. DNA for the CDR3: TGTGCCTTCAAAAACAGGGGCGGTACGCAGTATTTT.

The chain couples TRBV20-1 to TRBJ2-1, with 7 nucleotides matching TRBD2. CDR1 and CDR2 (germline): DFQATT, SNEGSKA (reference sequence). V lost 3 bases and J lost 1; bases outside the gene matches: 15. The CDR3 sequence is 18 residues long. The CDR3 here is CSARFVLANKPSYNEQFF. The DNA for the CDR3 is TGCAGTGCTAGGTTCGTACTAGCGAACAAGCCTTCCTACAATGAGCAGTTCTTC.

This clonotype was picked up a small number of times. The rearrangement uses TRBV6-2 or TRBV6-3 and TRBJ2-7, with 10 bases identical to TRBD2. This CDR3 spans 17 amino acids. The V segment lost 10 bases and the J segment 2 bases; nucleotides outside the gene matches: 17. The germline CDR1 and CDR2 sequences are MNHEY and SVGEGT. The CDR3 region is CANPFPPSAGGAYEQYF. The DNA for the CDR3 is TGTGCCAACCCGTTCCCCCCTTCAGCGGGGGGGGCCTACGAGCAGTACTTC.

This clonotype was counted between two and nine times. CDR3 amino acids: CASSLLGGGGSNSPLHF. CDR3 sequence (DNA): TGTGCCAGCAGTTTATTGGGGGGTGGAGGGAGCAATTCACCCCTCCACTTT. V gene TRBV28 combines with J gene TRBJ1-6; D is perhaps TRBD1 (5 bases). The CDR3 runs 17 residues. Between the trimmed V and J ends, which lost 1 base and 7 bases, there was a span of 17 bases. Looked up from germline, CDR1 is MDHEN and CDR2 is SYDVKM.